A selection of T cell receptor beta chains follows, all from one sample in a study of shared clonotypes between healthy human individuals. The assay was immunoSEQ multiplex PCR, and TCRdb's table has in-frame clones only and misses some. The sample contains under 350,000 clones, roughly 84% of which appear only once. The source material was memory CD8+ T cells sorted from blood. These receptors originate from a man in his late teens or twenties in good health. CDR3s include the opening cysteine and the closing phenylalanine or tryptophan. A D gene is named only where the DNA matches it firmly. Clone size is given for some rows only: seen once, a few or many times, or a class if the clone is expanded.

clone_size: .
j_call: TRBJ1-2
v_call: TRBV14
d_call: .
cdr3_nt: TGTGCCAGCAGCCAAGAACTAAGACGGGGGCTCCTCTATGGCTACACCTTC
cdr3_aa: CASSQELRRGLLYGYTF

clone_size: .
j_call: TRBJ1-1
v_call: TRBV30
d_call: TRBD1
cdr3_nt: TGTGCCTGGATGGGGGACAGGGGGCTCTTTGGGGAAACTTTCTTT
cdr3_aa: CAWMGDRGLFGETFF

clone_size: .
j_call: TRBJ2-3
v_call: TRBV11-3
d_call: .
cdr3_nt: TGTGCCAGCAGCCCGGGACCCGCGGGATGGACAGATACGCAGTATTTT
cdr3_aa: CASSPGPAGWTDTQYF

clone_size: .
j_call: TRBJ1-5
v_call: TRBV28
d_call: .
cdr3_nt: TGTGCCAGCAGGGGCCGCCCTCGGGCCCAGCATTTT
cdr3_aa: CASRGRPRAQHF

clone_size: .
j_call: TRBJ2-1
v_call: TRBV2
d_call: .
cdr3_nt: TGTGCCAGCAGGGACCCGGGAAACACCTACAATGAGCAGTTCTTC
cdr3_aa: CASRDPGNTYNEQFF

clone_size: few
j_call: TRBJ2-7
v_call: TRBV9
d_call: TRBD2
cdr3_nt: TGTGCCAGCAGCCCCAGACCCCAGCGGGGGTACGACGAGCAGTACTTC
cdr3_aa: CASSPRPQRGYDEQYF

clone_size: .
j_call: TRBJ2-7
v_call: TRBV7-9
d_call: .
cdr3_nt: TGTGCCAGCAGCCCTATCTCCCTCTACGAGCAGTACTTC
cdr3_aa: CASSPISLYEQYF

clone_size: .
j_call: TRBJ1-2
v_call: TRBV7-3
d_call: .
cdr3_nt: TGTGCCAGCAGCTTAACTTCCGCAGGGGTCTATGGCTACACCTTC
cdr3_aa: CASSLTSAGVYGYTF

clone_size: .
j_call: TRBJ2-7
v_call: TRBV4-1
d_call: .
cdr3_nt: TGCGCCAGCAGCCAAGTACTGCATAGGGCTCAAGGCGAGCAGTACTTC
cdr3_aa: CASSQVLHRAQGEQYF

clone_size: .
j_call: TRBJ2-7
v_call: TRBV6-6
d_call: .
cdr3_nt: TGTGCCAGCAGTTACTCGCCTGACTCGCCTTCCTACGAGCAGTACTTC
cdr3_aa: CASSYSPDSPSYEQYF

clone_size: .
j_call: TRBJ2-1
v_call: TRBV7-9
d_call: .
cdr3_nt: TGTGCCAGCAGCTCTAGGGGGTGGAGCGGGAATGAGCAGTTCTTC
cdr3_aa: CASSSRGWSGNEQFF

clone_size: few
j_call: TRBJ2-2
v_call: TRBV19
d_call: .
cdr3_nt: TGTGCCAGTAGTATAGTTCTAGCTGGTGGGGAGCTGTTTTTT
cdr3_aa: CASSIVLAGGELFF

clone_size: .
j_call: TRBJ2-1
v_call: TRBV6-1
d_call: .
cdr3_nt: TGTGCCAGCAGTGAAGCCGCGGGATCTTACAATGAGCAGTTCTTC
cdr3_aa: CASSEAAGSYNEQFF

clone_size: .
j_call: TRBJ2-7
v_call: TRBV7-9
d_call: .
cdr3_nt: TGTGCCAGCAGCTATAGGGACCGCCTCACATACGAGCAGTACTTC
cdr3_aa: CASSYRDRLTYEQYF

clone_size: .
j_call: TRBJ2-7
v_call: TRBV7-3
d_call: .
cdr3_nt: TGTGCCAGCAGCTTGGTAGCAGGACCGGGTGCTGAGCAGTACTTC
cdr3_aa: CASSLVAGPGAEQYF

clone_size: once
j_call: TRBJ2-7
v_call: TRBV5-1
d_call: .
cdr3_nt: TGCGCCAGCAGCTTGGATAACTCCTACGAGCAGTACTTC
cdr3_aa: CASSLDNSYEQYF

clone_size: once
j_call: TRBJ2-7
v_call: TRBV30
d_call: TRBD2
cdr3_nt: TGTGCCTGGAGTCCGGGAGGGTACGAGCAGTACTTC
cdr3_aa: CAWSPGGYEQYF

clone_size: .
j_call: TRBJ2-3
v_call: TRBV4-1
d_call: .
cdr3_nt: TGCGCCAGCAGCCCGATGGAGCGTGGTCCAGATACGCAGTATTTT
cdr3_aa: CASSPMERGPDTQYF

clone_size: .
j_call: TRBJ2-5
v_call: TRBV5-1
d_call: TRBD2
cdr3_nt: TGCGCCAGCAGCCTTGGGACTAGCTGGCGCCCCCCACAAGAGACCCAGTACTTC
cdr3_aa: CASSLGTSWRPPQETQYF

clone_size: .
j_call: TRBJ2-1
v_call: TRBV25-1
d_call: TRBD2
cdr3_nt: TGTGCCAGCAGTCACAAAGCGGGGGGGCACTACAATGAGCAGTTCTTC
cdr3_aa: CASSHKAGGHYNEQFF

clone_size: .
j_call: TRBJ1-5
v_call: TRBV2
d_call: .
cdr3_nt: TGTGCCAGCAGTGACGATACTAGGAACGGCCTTGCGCAGCCCCAGCATTTT
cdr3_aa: CASSDDTRNGLAQPQHF

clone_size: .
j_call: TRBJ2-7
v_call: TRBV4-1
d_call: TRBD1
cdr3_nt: TGCGCCAGCAGCCTCGAACCGGGACAGGCGCGCGAGCAGTACTTC
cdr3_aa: CASSLEPGQAREQYF

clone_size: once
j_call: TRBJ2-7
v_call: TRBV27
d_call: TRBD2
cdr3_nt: TGTGCCAGCAGTCCGACTAGCCTCCCCTACGAGCAGTACTTC
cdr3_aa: CASSPTSLPYEQYF

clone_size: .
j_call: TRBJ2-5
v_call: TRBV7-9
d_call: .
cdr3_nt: TGTGCCAGCAGCTTAGTATCCGGGGGCGGCGAGGAGACCCAGTACTTC
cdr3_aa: CASSLVSGGGEETQYF

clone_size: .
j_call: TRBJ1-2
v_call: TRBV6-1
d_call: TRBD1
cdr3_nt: TGTGCCAGCAGTGGTGACAGGGGATTCTCTGGCTACACCTTC
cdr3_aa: CASSGDRGFSGYTF

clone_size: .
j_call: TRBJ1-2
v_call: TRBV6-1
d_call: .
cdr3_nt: TGTGCCAGCAGTTTGACAGGCGACTATGGCTACACCTTC
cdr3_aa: CASSLTGDYGYTF

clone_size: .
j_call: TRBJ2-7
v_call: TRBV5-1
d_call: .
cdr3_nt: TGCGCCAGCAGCTTGGGGGGACCCTACGAGCAGTACTTC
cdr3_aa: CASSLGGPYEQYF

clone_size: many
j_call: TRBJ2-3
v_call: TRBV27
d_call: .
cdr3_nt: TGTGCCAGCAGTTTAGCCCATTCGAACACAGATACGCAGTATTTT
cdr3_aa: CASSLAHSNTDTQYF

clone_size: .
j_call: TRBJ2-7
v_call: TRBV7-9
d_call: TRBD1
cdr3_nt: TGTGCCAGCAGCCCCCCCCCGTGGACAGGGAGATCCTACGAGCAGTACTTC
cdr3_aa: CASSPPPWTGRSYEQYF

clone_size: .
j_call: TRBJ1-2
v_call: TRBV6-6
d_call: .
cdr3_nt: TGTGCCAGCAGTTACTTTCTGGGGGACAACTACACCTTC
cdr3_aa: CASSYFLGDNYTF

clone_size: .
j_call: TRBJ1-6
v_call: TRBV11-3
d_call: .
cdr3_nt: TGTGCCAGCAGTCACTATAATTCACCCCTCCACTTT
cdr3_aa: CASSHYNSPLHF

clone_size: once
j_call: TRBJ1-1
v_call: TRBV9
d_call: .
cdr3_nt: TGTGCCAGCAGCCTACCCCCAGACCCTCAAGCTTTCTTT
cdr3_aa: CASSLPPDPQAFF

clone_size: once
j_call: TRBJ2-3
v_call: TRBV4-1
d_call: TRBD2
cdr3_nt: TGCGCCAGCAGCCAAGTGGGAGCGGGGGGGTGGACAGATACGCAGTATTTT
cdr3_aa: CASSQVGAGGWTDTQYF

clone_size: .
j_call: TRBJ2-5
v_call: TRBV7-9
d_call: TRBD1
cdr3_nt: TGTGCCAGCAGCCTCATGATGACAGGGGGAGAGACCCAGTACTTC
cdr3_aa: CASSLMMTGGETQYF

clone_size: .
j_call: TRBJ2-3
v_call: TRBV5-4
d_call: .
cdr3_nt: TGTGCCAGCAGCTTGGGGGTAGATACGCAGTATTTT
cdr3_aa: CASSLGVDTQYF

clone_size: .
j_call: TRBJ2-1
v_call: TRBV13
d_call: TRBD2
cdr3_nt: TGTGCCAGCAGCTTAGAACTAGCGGGAGGACCCCCGCCCTACAATGAGCAGTTCTTC
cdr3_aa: CASSLELAGGPPPYNEQFF

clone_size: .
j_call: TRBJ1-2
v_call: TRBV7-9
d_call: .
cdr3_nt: TGTGCCAGCAGCTCCGGCGGGTTTAACTATGGCTACACCTTC
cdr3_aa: CASSSGGFNYGYTF

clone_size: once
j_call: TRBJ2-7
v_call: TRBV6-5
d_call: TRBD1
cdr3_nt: TGTGCCAGCAGTTACGCCAGGGGGCTGGACGAGCAGTACTTC
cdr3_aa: CASSYARGLDEQYF

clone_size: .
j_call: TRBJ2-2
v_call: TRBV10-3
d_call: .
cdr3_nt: TGTGCCATCAGTGAGTCGAACGTGGTAACCGGGGAGCTGTTTTTT
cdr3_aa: CAISESNVVTGELFF

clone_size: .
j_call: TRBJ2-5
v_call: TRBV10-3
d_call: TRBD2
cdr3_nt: TGTGCCATCAGTGGGGGACTAGCGGGAGAGACCCAGTACTTC
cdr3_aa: CAISGGLAGETQYF

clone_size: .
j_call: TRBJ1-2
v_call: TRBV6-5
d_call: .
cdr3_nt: TGTGCCAGCAGTTACTCGGGAAGCGGTGGCTACACCTTC
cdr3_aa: CASSYSGSGGYTF

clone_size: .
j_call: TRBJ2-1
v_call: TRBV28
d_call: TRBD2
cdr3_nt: TGTGCCAGCAGTCCAGGACTAGCGGTTGAGCAGTTCTTC
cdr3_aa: CASSPGLAVEQFF

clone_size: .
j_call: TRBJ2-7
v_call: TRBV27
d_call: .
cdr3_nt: TGTGCCAGCAGCGGCTTCTCAAGGCCCCCCTACGAGCAGTACTTC
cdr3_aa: CASSGFSRPPYEQYF

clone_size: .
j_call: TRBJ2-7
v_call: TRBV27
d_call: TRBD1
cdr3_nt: TGTGCCAGCAGTTTTGGGACAGGGGTCTCCTACGAGCAGTACTTC
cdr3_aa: CASSFGTGVSYEQYF

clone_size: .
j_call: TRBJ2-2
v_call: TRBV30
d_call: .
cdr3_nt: TGTGCCTGGAAGGCCGGGGAGCTGTTTTTT
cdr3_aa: CAWKAGELFF

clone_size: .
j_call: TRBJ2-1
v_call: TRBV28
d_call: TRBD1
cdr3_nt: TGTGCCAGCAGGTCACAGGGGAATGAGCAGTTCTTC
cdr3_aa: CASRSQGNEQFF

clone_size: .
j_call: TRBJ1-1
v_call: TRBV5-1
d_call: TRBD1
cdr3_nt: TGCGCCAGCAGCCCGACAGGGGAGAACCCTGAAGCTTTCTTT
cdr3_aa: CASSPTGENPEAFF

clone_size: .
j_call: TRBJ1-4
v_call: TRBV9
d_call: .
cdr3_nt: TGTGCCAGCAGCGTAGAGGGTAGGCATCGCACTAATGAAAAACTGTTTTTT
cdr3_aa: CASSVEGRHRTNEKLFF